This T cell receptor beta chain was recovered during a study of T cell responses to AZD1222 COVID-19 vaccine. The CDR3 loop spans 14 amino acids. Looked up from germline, CDR1 is SGHTS and CDR2 is YDEGEE. V lost 0 bases, J lost 6 bases, and 13 bases lay in between. Repertoires were generated with immunoSEQ multiplex PCR, while TCRdb's copy carries only in-frame clones and drops some. The repertoire holds about 72,000 clones, roughly 84% seen once, with 24% in the top ten. This clonotype was sampled from an adult in good health. The sample consisted of peripheral blood, taken on day 0 of AZD1222 vaccination. This rearrangement joins TRBV5-8 to TRBJ2-7, with D tentatively TRBD1 (5 bases). Here the CDR3 DNA reads TGTGCCAGCAGCTTGGTTCAGGGCGCAGGCGAGCAGTACTTC. Amino acid sequence: CASSLVQGAGEQYF.